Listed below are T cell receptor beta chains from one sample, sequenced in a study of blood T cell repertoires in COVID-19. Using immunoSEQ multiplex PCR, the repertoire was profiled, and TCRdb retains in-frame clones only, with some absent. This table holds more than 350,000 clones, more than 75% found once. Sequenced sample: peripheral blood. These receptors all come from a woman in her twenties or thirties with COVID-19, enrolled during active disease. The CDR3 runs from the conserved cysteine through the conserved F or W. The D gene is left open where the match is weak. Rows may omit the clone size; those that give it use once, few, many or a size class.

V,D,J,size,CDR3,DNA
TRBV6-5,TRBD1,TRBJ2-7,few,CASERGDRGYEQYF,TGTGCCAGCGAACGGGGGGACAGGGGTTACGAGCAGTACTTC
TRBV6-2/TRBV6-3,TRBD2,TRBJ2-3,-,CASSSTSATSTDTQYF,TGTGCCAGCAGTTCGACTAGCGCGACTAGCACAGATACGCAGTATTTT
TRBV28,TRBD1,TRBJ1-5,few,CASRPRTGRYQPQHF,TGTGCCAGCAGACCTAGGACAGGGAGGTATCAGCCCCAGCATTTT
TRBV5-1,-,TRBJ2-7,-,CASSLALAAIYEQYF,TGCGCCAGCAGCTTGGCGCTAGCCGCTATCTACGAGCAGTACTTC
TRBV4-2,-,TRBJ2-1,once,CASSQAGSKNNEQFF,TGTGCCAGCAGCCAAGCGGGAAGCAAGAACAATGAGCAGTTCTTC
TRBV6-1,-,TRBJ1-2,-,CASSELPGIYTF,TGTGCCAGCAGTGAGCTGCCCGGGATCTACACCTTC
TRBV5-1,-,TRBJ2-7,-,CASSFGAASSYEQYF,TGCGCCAGCAGCTTCGGCGCGGCAAGCTCCTACGAGCAGTACTTC
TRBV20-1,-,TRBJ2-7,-,CSASVGPQYAYEQYF,TGCAGTGCTAGTGTTGGGCCCCAATATGCCTACGAGCAGTACTTC
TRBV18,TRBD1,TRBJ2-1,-,CASSPSQGAYNEQFF,TGTGCCAGCTCACCATCACAGGGGGCTTACAATGAGCAGTTCTTC
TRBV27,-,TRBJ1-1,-,CASSLLAGEAFF,TGTGCCAGCAGTTTATTGGCAGGTGAAGCTTTCTTT
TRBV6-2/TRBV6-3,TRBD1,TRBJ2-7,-,CASSYGTAFYEQYF,TGTGCCAGCAGTTACGGGACAGCCTTCTACGAGCAGTACTTC
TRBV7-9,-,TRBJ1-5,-,CASSLAGQPQHF,TGTGCCAGCAGCTTAGCCGGTCAGCCCCAGCATTTT
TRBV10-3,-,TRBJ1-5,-,CAIRQRENQPQHF,TGTGCCATCAGGCAGAGGGAAAATCAGCCCCAGCATTTT
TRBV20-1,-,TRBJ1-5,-,CSARVNRLQHF,TGCAGTGCGAGGGTCAACAGACTCCAGCATTTT
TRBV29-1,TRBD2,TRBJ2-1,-,CSVSSGTGYNEQFF,TGCAGCGTTAGTAGCGGGACGGGCTACAATGAGCAGTTCTTC
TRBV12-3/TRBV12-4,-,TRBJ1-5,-,CASSLGRVQPQHF,TGTGCCAGCAGTTTAGGCCGGGTTCAGCCCCAGCATTTT
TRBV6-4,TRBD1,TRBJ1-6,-,CASAATGGSSPLHF,TGTGCCAGCGCAGCGACAGGGGGCTCCTCACCCCTCCACTTT
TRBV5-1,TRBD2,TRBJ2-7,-,CASSFERGTYEQYF,TGCGCCAGCAGCTTCGAGCGGGGAACCTACGAGCAGTACTTC
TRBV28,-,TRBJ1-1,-,CASSLSPLRFPFEAFF,TGTGCCAGCAGTTTAAGTCCTCTCAGGTTTCCTTTTGAAGCTTTCTTT
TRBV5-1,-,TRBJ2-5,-,CASSLVPEKETQYF,TGCGCCAGCAGCTTGGTCCCGGAGAAAGAGACCCAGTACTTC
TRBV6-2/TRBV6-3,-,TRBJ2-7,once,CASSLGLYYEQYF,TGTGCCAGCAGTCTGGGACTCTACTACGAGCAGTACTTC
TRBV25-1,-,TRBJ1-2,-,CASSEPGRGYGYTF,TGTGCCAGCAGTGAACCGGGCCGGGGGTATGGCTACACCTTC
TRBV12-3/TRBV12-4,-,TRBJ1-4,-,CASRSGTNEKLFF,TGTGCCAGCAGATCGGGGACTAATGAAAAACTGTTTTTT
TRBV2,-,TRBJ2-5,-,CASSEAVVGAETQYF,TGTGCCAGCAGTGAAGCGGTGGTAGGGGCCGAGACCCAGTACTTC
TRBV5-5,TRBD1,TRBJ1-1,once,CASSWGQVGTEAFF,TGTGCCAGCAGCTGGGGACAGGTTGGAACTGAAGCTTTCTTT
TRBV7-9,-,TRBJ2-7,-,CASSLGGASSYEQYF,TGTGCCAGCAGCTTAGGAGGCGCCAGCTCCTACGAGCAGTACTTC
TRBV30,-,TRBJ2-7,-,CAWSGRENGYEQYF,TGTGCCTGGAGTGGACGGGAGAACGGCTACGAGCAGTACTTC
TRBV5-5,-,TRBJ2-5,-,CASNPTILGAKRETQYF,TGTGCCAGCAACCCGACAATATTAGGGGCGAAAAGGGAGACCCAGTACTTC
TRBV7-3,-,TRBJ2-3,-,CASSLGSVGVDTQYF,TGTGCCAGCAGCTTGGGCTCTGTAGGGGTGGATACGCAGTATTTT
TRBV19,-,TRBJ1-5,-,CAASTGYAQPQHF,TGTGCCGCAAGCACAGGGTACGCTCAGCCCCAGCATTTT
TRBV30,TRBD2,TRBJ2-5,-,CAWSAGTSGIETQYF,TGTGCCTGGAGTGCGGGGACTAGCGGGATCGAGACCCAGTACTTC
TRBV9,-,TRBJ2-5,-,CASSVGPQETQYF,TGTGCCAGCAGCGTAGGGCCACAAGAGACCCAGTACTTC
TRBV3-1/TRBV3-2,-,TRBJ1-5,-,CASSQVTGNNQPQHF,TGTGCCAGCAGCCAAGTGACGGGAAACAATCAGCCCCAGCATTTT
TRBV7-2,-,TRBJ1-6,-,CASSLELFYNSPLHF,TGTGCCAGCAGCCTAGAACTGTTCTATAATTCACCCCTCCACTTT
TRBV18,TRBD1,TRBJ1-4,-,CASSYRPGTGSNEKLFF,TGTGCCAGCTCATACAGACCAGGGACAGGATCTAATGAAAAACTGTTTTTT
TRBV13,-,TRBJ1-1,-,CASSIDPRGGFEAFF,TGTGCCAGCAGCATAGACCCCCGGGGGGGTTTTGAAGCTTTCTTT
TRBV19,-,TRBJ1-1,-,CATITLAAGNTEAFF,TGTGCCACCATCACTTTGGCGGCGGGAAACACTGAAGCTTTCTTT
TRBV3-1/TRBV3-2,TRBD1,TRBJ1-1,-,CASRGTGNTEAFF,TGTGCCAGCCGTGGGACAGGGAACACTGAAGCTTTCTTT
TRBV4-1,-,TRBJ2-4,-,CASSQAGIVMSPTAKNIQYF,TGCGCCAGCAGCCAAGCTGGTATAGTCATGTCCCCAACGGCCAAAAACATTCAGTACTTC
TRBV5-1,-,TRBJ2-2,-,CASSSQGTGELFF,TGCGCCAGCAGCTCACAGGGTACCGGGGAGCTGTTTTTT
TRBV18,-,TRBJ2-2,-,CASSPRGTSNTGELFF,TGTGCCAGCTCACCAAGGGGGACATCCAACACCGGGGAGCTGTTTTTT
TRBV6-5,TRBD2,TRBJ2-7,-,CASSYRGTSDGEQYF,TGTGCCAGCAGTTATCGGGGGACTAGCGACGGCGAGCAGTACTTC
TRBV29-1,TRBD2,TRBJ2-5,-,CSVVAGGETQYF,TGCAGCGTTGTAGCGGGGGGGGAGACCCAGTACTTC
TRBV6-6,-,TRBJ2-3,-,CASSYHTDTQYF,TGTGCCAGCAGTTACCACACAGATACGCAGTATTTT
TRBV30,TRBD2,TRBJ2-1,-,CAWSVWRGTNNEQFF,TGTGCCTGGAGTGTATGGCGGGGGACTAACAATGAGCAGTTCTTC
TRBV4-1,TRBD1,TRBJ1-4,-,CASSPRTGGTVANEKLFF,TGCGCCAGCAGCCCCCGGACAGGGGGGACGGTGGCTAATGAAAAACTGTTTTTT
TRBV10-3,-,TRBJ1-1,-,CAISASYLTANTEAFF,TGTGCCATCAGTGCTTCTTACCTCACAGCGAACACTGAAGCTTTCTTT
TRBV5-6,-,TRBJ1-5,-,CASSSLTTAQPQHF,TGTGCCAGCAGCTCTCTCACCACAGCTCAGCCCCAGCATTTT
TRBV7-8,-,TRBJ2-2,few,CASSQGGLPEGRTGELFF,TGTGCCAGCAGCCAAGGTGGACTACCAGAAGGGCGTACCGGGGAGCTGTTTTTT
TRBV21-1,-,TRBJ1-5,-,CASSTGISNQPQHF,TGTGCCAGCAGCACAGGGATTAGCAATCAGCCCCAGCATTTT
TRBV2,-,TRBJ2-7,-,CASSVTGVVYEQYF,TGTGCCAGCAGTGTGACGGGAGTTGTATACGAGCAGTACTTC
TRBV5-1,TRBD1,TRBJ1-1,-,CASSRDGQGSNTEAFF,TGCGCCAGCAGCCGTGACGGACAGGGATCGAACACTGAAGCTTTCTTT